This TCR beta chain was captured by sequencing in a study of OX40 agonist ivuxolimab in advanced cancers. Regarding the study as a whole: Low normalized T-cell clonal expansion also characterized some of the nonresponders. Antigen targets of the expanded peripheral T cells went undetermined.

The CDR3 has 15 residues. CDR1 and CDR2 from the germline V gene are SGHVS and FNYEAQ. Trimming removed 7 bases from V and 2 bases from J, with 17 bases in between. With baseline, cycle 4 day 1, and cycle 7 day 1 as timepoints, blood was sampled. About this clone: Its antigen is unknown.

Profiling relied on immunoSEQ multiplex PCR, and the TCRdb table lists in-frame clones only, not all of them. The table includes about 45,000 clones, approximately 80% detected once. The chain combines TRBV7-6 with TRBJ2-5, with D perhaps matching TRBD1 (6 bases). The sequence was collected from an adult with an advanced solid tumor such as melanoma, head and neck, liver or kidney cancer. This specimen was CD4+ or CD8+ T cells sorted from blood, taken in a trial of the OX40 agonist ivuxolimab. The DNA of the CDR3 is TGTGCCAGCACCAATGGACAGACCTTTCAAGAGACCCAGTACTTC. This sequence encodes CASTNGQTFQETQYF.